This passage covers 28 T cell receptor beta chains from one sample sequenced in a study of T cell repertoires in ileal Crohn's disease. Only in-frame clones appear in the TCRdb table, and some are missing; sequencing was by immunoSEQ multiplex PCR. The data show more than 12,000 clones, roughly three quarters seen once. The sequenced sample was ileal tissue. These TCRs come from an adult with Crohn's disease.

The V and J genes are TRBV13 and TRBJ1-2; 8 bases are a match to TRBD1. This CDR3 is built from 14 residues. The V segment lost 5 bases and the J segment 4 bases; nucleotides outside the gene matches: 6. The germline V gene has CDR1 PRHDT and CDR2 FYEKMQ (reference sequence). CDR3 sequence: CASSRQGQGYGYTF. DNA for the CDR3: TGTGCCAGCAGCCGACAGGGGCAAGGCTATGGCTACACCTTC.

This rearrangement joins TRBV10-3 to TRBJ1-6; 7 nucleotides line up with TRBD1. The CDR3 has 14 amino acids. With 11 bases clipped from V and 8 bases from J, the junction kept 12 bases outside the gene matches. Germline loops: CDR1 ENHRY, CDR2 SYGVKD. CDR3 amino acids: CAAGLGQGDSPLHF. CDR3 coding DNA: TGTGCCGCTGGTCTCGGGCAGGGGGATTCACCCCTCCACTTT.

CDR3 nucleotides: TGTGCCAGCAGCTACCACCGGGACTCCCCGTTCTTC. Its protein product is CASSYHRDSPFF. The V call is TRBV7-2, the J call TRBJ2-1; perhaps TRBD2 as D (6 bases). The CDR3 runs to 12 residues. Germline V lookup: CDR1 SGHTA, CDR2 FQGNSA. Between the trimmed V and J ends, which lost 4 bases and 15 bases, there was a span of 16 bases.

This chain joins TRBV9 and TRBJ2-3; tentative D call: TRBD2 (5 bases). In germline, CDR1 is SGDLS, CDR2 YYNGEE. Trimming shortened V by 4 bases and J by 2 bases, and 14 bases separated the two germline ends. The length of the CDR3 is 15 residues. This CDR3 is CASSCREGVTDTQYF. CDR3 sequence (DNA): TGTGCCAGCAGCTGTAGAGAGGGTGTCACAGATACGCAGTATTTT.

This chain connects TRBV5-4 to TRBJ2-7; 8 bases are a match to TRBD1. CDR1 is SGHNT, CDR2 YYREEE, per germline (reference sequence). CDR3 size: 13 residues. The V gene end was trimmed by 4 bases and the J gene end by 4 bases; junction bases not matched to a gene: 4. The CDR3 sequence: CASSRNRGYEQYF. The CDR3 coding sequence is TGTGCCAGCAGCCGAAACAGGGGGTACGAGCAGTACTTC.

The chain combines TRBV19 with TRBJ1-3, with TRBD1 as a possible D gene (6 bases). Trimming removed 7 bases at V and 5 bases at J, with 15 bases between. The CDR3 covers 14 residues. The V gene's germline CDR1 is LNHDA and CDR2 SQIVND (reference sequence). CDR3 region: CASTEDSYRNTIYF. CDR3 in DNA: TGTGCCAGTACCGAGGACAGCTATAGAAACACCATATATTTT. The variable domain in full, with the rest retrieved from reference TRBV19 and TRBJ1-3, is DGGITQSPKYLFRKEGQNVTLSCEQNLNHDAMYWYRQDPGQGLRLIYYSQIVNDFQKGDIAEGYSVSREKKESFPLTVTSAQKNPTAFYLCASTEDSYRNTIYFGEGSWLTVV.

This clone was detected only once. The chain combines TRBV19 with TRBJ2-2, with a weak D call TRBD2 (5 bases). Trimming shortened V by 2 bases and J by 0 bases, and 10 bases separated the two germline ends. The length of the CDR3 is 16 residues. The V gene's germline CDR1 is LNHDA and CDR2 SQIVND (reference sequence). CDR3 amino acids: CASSIRTDSNTGELFF. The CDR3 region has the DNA TGTGCCAGTAGTATAAGGACTGACTCGAACACCGGGGAGCTGTTTTTT.

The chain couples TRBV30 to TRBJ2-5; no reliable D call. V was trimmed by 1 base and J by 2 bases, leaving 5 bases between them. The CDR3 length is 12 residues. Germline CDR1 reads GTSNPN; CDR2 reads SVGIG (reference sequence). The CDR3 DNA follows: TGTGCCTGGAGTGCCCGGCAAGAGACCCAGTACTTC. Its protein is CAWSARQETQYF. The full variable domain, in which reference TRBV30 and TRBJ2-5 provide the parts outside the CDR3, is SQTIHQWPATLVQPVGSPLSLECTVEGTSNPNLYWYRQAAGRGLQLLFYSVGIGQISSEVPQNLSASRPQDRQFILSSKKLLLSDSGFYLCAWSARQETQYFGPGTRLLVL.

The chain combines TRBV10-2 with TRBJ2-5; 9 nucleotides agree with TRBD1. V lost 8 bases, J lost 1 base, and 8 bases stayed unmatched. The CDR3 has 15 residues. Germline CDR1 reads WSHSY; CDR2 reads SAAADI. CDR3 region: CASGDPGQGQETQYF. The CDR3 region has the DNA TGCGCCAGCGGGGATCCGGGACAGGGCCAAGAGACCCAGTACTTC.

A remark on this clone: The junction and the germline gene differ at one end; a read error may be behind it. CDR3 protein: CASSRDLLAGKVF. The CDR3 DNA follows: TGTGCCAGCAGCCGGGACCTACTAGCGGGTAAGGTCTTC. This chain joins TRBV14 and TRBJ2-1; 9 nucleotides agree with TRBD2. CDR3 length: 13 residues. Germline V gene lookup returns CDR1 SGHDN and CDR2 FVKESK.

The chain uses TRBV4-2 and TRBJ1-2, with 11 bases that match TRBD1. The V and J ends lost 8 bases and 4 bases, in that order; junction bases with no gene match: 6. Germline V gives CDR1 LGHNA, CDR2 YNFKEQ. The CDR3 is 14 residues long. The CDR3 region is CASSGQGAPYGYTF. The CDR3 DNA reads TGTGCCAGCTCAGGACAGGGGGCCCCCTATGGCTACACCTTC.

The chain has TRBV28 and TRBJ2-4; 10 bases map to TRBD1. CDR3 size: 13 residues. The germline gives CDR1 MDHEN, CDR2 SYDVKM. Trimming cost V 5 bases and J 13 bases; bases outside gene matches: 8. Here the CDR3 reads CASSTRTGGLQYF. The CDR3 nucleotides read TGTGCCAGCAGTACACGGACAGGGGGTCTACAGTACTTC.

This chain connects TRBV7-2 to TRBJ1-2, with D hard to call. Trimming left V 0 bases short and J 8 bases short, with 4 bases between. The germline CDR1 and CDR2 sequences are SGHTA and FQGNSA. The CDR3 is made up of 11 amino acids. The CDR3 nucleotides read TGTGCCAGCAGCTTAGCGGCCGGCTACACCTTC. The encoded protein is CASSLAAGYTF.

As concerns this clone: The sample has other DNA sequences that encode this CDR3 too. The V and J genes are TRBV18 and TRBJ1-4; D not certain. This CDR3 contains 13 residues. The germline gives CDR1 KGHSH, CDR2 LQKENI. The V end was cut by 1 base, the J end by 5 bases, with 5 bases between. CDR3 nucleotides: TGTGCCAGCTCACCACAGGAGAATGAAAAACTGTTTTTT. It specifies CASSPQENEKLFF.

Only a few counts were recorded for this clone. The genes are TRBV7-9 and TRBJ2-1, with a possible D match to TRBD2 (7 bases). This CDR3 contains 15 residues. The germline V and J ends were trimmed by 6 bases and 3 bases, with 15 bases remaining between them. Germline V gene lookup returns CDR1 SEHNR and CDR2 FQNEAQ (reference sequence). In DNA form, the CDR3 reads TGTGCCAGCAGTCCCGTCGGGGGGCTCTACAATGAGCAGTTCTTC. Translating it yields CASSPVGGLYNEQFF.

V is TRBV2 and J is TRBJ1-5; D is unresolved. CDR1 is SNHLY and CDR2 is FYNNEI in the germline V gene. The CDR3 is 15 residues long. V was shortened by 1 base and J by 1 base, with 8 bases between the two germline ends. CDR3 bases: TGTGCCAGCAGTGAAGGTTTCCTAAGCAATCAGCCCCAGCATTTT. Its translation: CASSEGFLSNQPQHF.

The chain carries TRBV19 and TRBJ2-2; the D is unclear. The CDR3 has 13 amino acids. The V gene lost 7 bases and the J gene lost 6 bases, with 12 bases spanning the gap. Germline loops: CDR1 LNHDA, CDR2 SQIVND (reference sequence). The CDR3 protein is CASTHTGSGELFF. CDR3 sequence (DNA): TGTGCCAGTACTCACACCGGGTCCGGGGAGCTGTTTTTT.

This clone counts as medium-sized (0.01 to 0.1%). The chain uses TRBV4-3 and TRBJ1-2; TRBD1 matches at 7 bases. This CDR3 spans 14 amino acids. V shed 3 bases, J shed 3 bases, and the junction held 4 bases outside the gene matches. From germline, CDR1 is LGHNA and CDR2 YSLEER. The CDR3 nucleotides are TGCGCCAGCAGCCAGGCTCAGGGGGACTATGGCTACACCTTC. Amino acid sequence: CASSQAQGDYGYTF.

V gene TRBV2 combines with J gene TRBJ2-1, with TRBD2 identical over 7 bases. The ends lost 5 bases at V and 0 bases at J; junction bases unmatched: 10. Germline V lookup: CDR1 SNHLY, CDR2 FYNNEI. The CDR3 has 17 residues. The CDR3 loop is CASSQQLAPSSYNEQFF. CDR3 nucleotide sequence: TGTGCCAGCAGTCAGCAACTAGCGCCTAGCTCCTACAATGAGCAGTTCTTC.

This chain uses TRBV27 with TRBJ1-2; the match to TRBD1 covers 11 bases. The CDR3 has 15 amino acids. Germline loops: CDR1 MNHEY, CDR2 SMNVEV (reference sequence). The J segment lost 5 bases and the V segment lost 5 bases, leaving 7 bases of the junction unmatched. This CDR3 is CASSHRTGGLYGYTF. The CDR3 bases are TGTGCCAGCAGTCACCGGACAGGGGGCCTTTATGGCTACACCTTC.

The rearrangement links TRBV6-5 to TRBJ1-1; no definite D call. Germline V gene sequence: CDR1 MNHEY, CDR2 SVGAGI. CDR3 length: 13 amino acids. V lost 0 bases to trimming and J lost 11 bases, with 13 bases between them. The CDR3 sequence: CASSYSFRGRAFF. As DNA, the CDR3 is TGTGCCAGCAGTTACTCGTTTCGAGGTAGGGCTTTCTTT.

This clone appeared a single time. CDR3 sequence (DNA): TGTGCCAGCAGTCCAGGGGGCTCCTACGAGCAGTACTTC. Its protein is CASSPGGSYEQYF. The chain is built from TRBV6-1 and TRBJ2-7; 7 bases map to TRBD1. The CDR3 is 13 amino acids. Germline V gene lookup returns CDR1 MNHNS and CDR2 SASEGT. J was trimmed by 0 bases and V by 5 bases; bases with no gene match: 1.

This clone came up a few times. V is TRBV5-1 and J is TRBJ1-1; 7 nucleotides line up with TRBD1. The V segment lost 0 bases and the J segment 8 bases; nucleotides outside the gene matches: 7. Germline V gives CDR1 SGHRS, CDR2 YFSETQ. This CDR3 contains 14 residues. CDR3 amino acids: CASSLGVEGAEAFF. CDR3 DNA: TGCGCCAGCAGCTTGGGGGTTGAGGGGGCAGAAGCTTTCTTT. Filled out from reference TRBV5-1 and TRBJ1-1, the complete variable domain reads KAGVTQTPRYLIKTRGQQVTLSCSPISGHRSVSWYQQTPGQGLQFLFEYFSETQRNKGNFPGRFSGRQFSNSRSEMNVSTLELGDSALYLCASSLGVEGAEAFFGQGTRLTVV.

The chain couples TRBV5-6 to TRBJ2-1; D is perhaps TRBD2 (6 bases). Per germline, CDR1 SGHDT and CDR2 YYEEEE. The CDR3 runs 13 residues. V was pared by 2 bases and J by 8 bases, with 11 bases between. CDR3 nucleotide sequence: TGTGCCAGCAGCTTTGCGGGGTGGGATGAGCAGTTCTTC. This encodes CASSFAGWDEQFF.

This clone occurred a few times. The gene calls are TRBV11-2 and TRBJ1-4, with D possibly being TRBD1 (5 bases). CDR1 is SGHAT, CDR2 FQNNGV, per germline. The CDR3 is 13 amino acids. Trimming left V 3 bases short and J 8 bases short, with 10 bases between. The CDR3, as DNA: TGTGCCAGCAGCTTTAACGGGGGAGAAAAACTGTTTTTT. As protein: CASSFNGGEKLFF.

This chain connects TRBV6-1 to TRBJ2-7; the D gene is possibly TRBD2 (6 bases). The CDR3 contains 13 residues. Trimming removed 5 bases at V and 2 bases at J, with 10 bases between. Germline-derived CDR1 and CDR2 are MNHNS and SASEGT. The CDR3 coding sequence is TGTGCCAGCAGTACTAGCCCGGCCTACGAGCAGTACTTC. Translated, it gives CASSTSPAYEQYF.

The CDR3 bases are TGTGCCAGCAGCGAAGGGTCCGTAGGAGGCGAGCAGTACTTC. This encodes CASSEGSVGGEQYF. This chain links TRBV27 with TRBJ2-7; D might be TRBD2 (5 bases). This CDR3 comprises 14 residues. In germline, CDR1 is MNHEY, CDR2 SMNVEV (reference sequence). The germline V and J ends were trimmed by 6 bases and 6 bases, with 18 bases remaining between them.

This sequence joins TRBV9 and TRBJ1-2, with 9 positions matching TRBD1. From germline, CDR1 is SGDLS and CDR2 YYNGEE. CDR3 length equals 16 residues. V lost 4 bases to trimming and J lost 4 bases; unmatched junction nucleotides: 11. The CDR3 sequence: CASSSAGTGLSYGYTF. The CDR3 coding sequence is TGTGCCAGCAGCTCAGCCGGGACAGGGCTGAGCTATGGCTACACCTTC.